This TCR beta chain was profiled in a study of blood T cell repertoires in COVID-19 (dated by TCRdb to between 2020 and 2021). Looking at the study overall: Samples from collaborators originated in the United States, Italy and Spain and spanned both the acute and convalescent phases of COVID-19. The material from the prospective study consisted of cDNA or gDNA derived from T cells, B-cell-depleted T cells, or PBMCs. Subjects who had been exposed to COVID-19, were actively infected with it, or had recovered from it provided the deeply sampled blood TCRbeta repertoires that made up the dataset. The repertoires were released in a freely available public database intended as a resource for research on the immune response to SARS-CoV-2. The samples were drawn from two sources: the first 160 participants of the ongoing ImmuneRACE study, and 950 to 1,500 subjects contributed by 6 global collaborators. Sample metadata almost always included a de-identified subject ID, COVID-19 status, age in years and sex. Where available, HLA class I and class II types were taken from metadata supplied by the sample provider and were not determined by assay-based typing. Points the paper makes about the study in general: Clinical and demographic metadata were provided uncurated, with the amount varying by source and participant.

At one collaborating source in Seattle, patients were enrolled during active infection and were followed longitudinally through the course of disease. Whole blood was collected in K2EDTA tubes by collaborating institutions according to the institutions' own protocols. For TCRbeta analysis, collaborators shipped samples in one of three forms: frozen whole blood, isolated PBMCs, or DNA extracted from either of those sample types. TCRbeta CDR3 regions were amplified from genomic DNA using the immunoSEQ Assay, a bias-controlled multiplex PCR. In the paper's pipeline: Within the assay, amplification of reference gene primers was used to estimate how many nucleated cells each sample contained. To quantify the absolute abundance of each unique TCRbeta CDR3 rearrangement, sequence reads were collapsed and filtered. For each sample, productive Simpson clonality was calculated by taking the square root of Simpson's diversity index across productive rearrangements. The table comes from immuneACCESS by way of TCRdb, which keeps in-frame sequences with V and J called. Part of the clones is missing from these tables; in studies checked, under half for an unresolved V gene and the rest for unknown reasons. That table furnishes V, J and clone size, whereas the DNA furnished D and trimming. Recorded for this sample are fewer than 700,000 clones; 70% to 90% of them occurred a single time. The ten largest account for less than 9% of the sample.

This clone was counted between two and nine times. Its antigen is currently not known. Qualities for individual bases were not recorded, and no much larger clone is one base off. The sample holds other DNA sequences that translate to the same CDR3. From cysteine to phenylalanine, the CDR3 is 14 amino acids long. The read is trimmed to its CDR3 DNA, 42 bases read in frame from base 1. V is clipped by 4 bases and J by 0 bases, and the sequence between their germline boundaries is 7 bases long. CDR1 and CDR2, per the germline V gene (reference sequence), are LGHDT and YNNKEL. The sample comprised peripheral blood. Here the chain combines TRBV3-1 (or the pseudogene TRBV3-2) and TRBJ2-4; 6 matching bases give a weak D call of TRBD2. This clonotype was obtained from a woman in her 50s with COVID-19, enrolled during active disease. The nucleotide sequence reads TGTGCCAGCAGCCCGGGACTAGCCAAAAACATTCAGTACTTC. Protein translation: CASSPGLAKNIQYF.